Listed below are T cell receptor beta chains from one sample, sequenced in a study of cytomegalovirus exposure and HLA in healthy donors. The data were produced by immunoSEQ multiplex PCR, yet TCRdb's version contains in-frame clones alone and is incomplete. The data show a few hundred thousand clones, 85% to 95% seen once. The specimen was PBMCs. These receptors were obtained from a woman younger than 30 in good health and CMV-seronegative. CDR3s include the opening cysteine and the closing phenylalanine or tryptophan. A D gene is named only where the DNA matches it firmly. Size is omitted from some rows. Given values are once, few, many or a class for expanded clones.

D	length	V	size	J	DNA	CDR3
NA	16	TRBV6-1	NA	TRBJ1-5	TGTGCCAGCAGTGAAGAGGGCAGGGGTAGAGGGCAGCCCCAGCATTTT	CASSEEGRGRGQPQHF
NA	18	TRBV7-5	NA	TRBJ2-7	TGTGCCAGAAGCTTATGTTCGGGTTTAGCGAGATGGGTGTGGGAGCAGTACTTC	CARSLCSGLARWVWEQYF
TRBD2	15	TRBV7-3	NA	TRBJ2-7	TGTGCCAGCAGCTTACGTAGCGGGTCTACCTACGAGCAGTACTTC	CASSLRSGSTYEQYF
TRBD1	15	TRBV6-1	NA	TRBJ2-3	TGTGCCAGCTCTCCGACAGGGAGCATCACAGATACGCAGTATTTT	CASSPTGSITDTQYF
NA	12	TRBV7-9	NA	TRBJ2-1	TGTGCCAGCAGCATTGGGGGGGCTGAGCAGTTCTTC	CASSIGGAEQFF
NA	16	TRBV14	once	TRBJ2-3	TGTGCCAGCAGCCAAGAGCACTTACGAACTACAGATACGCAGTATTTT	CASSQEHLRTTDTQYF
NA	11	TRBV11-2	NA	TRBJ1-1	TGTGCCAGTAACAGGAACACTGAAGCTTTCTTT	CASNRNTEAFF
TRBD1	14	TRBV6-5	once	TRBJ1-5	TGTGCCAGCAGCGAAGACAGGGTCAATCAGCCCCAGCATTTT	CASSEDRVNQPQHF
TRBD1	15	TRBV2	NA	TRBJ1-4	TGTGCCAGCAGTGTCGACAGGGGTACTAATGAAAAACTGTTTTTT	CASSVDRGTNEKLFF
NA	18	TRBV5-6	NA	TRBJ2-3	TGTGCCAGCACTCCTGGGTTCGGGACATTCACAAGCACAGATACGCAGTATTTT	CASTPGFGTFTSTDTQYF
NA	15	TRBV27	once	TRBJ1-4	TGTGCCAGCAGTTCTGGGGCGGCAACTAATGAAAAACTGTTTTTT	CASSSGAATNEKLFF
NA	17	TRBV6-4	NA	TRBJ2-3	TGTGCCAGCAGTGACTCTCCCCTAGCGCTTAGCACAGATACGCAGTATTTT	CASSDSPLALSTDTQYF
TRBD2	15	TRBV19	NA	TRBJ2-5	TGTGCCAGTAGATCATTAGCGGGAGGAGAAGAGACCCAGTACTTC	CASRSLAGGEETQYF
NA	15	TRBV4-2	NA	TRBJ2-3	TGTGCCAGCAGCGTCATAGGCAGGAGCACAGATACGCAGTATTTT	CASSVIGRSTDTQYF
NA	11	TRBV20-1	NA	TRBJ2-7	TGCAGTGCTAGGGACTTATACGAGCAGTACTTC	CSARDLYEQYF
NA	14	TRBV11-2	NA	TRBJ2-7	TGTGCCAGCAGCCCCGCACTGGAGTCCTACGAGCAGTACTTC	CASSPALESYEQYF
TRBD2	15	TRBV15	NA	TRBJ2-7	TGTGCCACCAGCAGAGATGCTAGCGGGAGTTACGAGCAGTACTTC	CATSRDASGSYEQYF
NA	12	TRBV7-8	NA	TRBJ2-3	TGTGCCAGCAGACGAGCGACAGATACGCAGTATTTT	CASRRATDTQYF
NA	15	TRBV28	NA	TRBJ2-7	TGTGCCAGCAGTTTATTGGCGGGCCCTTCCTACGAGCAGTACTTC	CASSLLAGPSYEQYF
NA	15	TRBV10-3	NA	TRBJ1-2	TGTGCCATCAGTGAACTTCACACAGGGTCCGATGGCTACACCTTC	CAISELHTGSDGYTF
TRBD2	14	TRBV10-2	NA	TRBJ2-1	TGCGCCAGCAGCCTAGCGGACGCCTACAATGAGCAGTTCTTC	CASSLADAYNEQFF
NA	14	TRBV4-1	NA	TRBJ2-5	TGCGCCAGCAGCCAAGATGGTCTAGAGGAGACCCAGTACTTC	CASSQDGLEETQYF
NA	16	TRBV14	NA	TRBJ2-6	TGTGCCAGCAGCCAAGATAGCAGGGCTGGGGCCAACGTCCTGACTTTC	CASSQDSRAGANVLTF
TRBD1	15	TRBV19	NA	TRBJ1-1	TGTGCCAGTAGTATACAGGGACAGGGGATACCTGAAGCTTTCTTT	CASSIQGQGIPEAFF
NA	20	TRBV29-1	NA	TRBJ2-6	TGCAGCGTTGAAGACGGAAGTGGAACAGGTAGTCTATCTGGGGCCAACGTCCTGACTTTC	CSVEDGSGTGSLSGANVLTF
TRBD1	16	TRBV30	NA	TRBJ1-1	TGTGCCTGGAGTCCAATAGGGACAGGGATGAACACTGAAGCTTTCTTT	CAWSPIGTGMNTEAFF
NA	12	TRBV7-6	NA	TRBJ1-3	TGTGCCAGCAGCTTCTTGGGAGGCACCATATATTTT	CASSFLGGTIYF
TRBD1	15	TRBV18	NA	TRBJ1-1	TGTGCCAGCTCACTGGGACAGGTGGTAACGGCTGAAGCTTTCTTT	CASSLGQVVTAEAFF
TRBD2	14	TRBV19	NA	TRBJ2-3	TGTGCCAGTAGTATCGGACTAGTCACAGATACGCAGTATTTT	CASSIGLVTDTQYF
NA	12	TRBV29-1	NA	TRBJ2-3	TGCAGCGTTGCTTTTTCCCCAGATACGCAGTATTTT	CSVAFSPDTQYF
TRBD1	14	TRBV18	NA	TRBJ2-7	TGTGCCAGCTCACGGGGGACAGGGGGAGACGAGCAGTACTTC	CASSRGTGGDEQYF
NA	12	TRBV6-1	NA	TRBJ1-2	TGTGCCAGCAATGACGCTAACTATGGCTACACCTTC	CASNDANYGYTF
NA	14	TRBV29-1	NA	TRBJ1-3	TGCAGCGTTTCCGGGCAGGGCGCGAGTCGGACCATATATTTT	CSVSGQGASRTIYF
NA	14	TRBV2	NA	TRBJ2-3	TGTGCCAGCAGTTCCATAGCGGACACAGATACGCAGTATTTT	CASSSIADTDTQYF
TRBD1	17	TRBV5-1	NA	TRBJ1-2	TGCGCCAGCAGCTTGTTTTCGGGGCAGGGGGCCAACTATGGCTACACCTTC	CASSLFSGQGANYGYTF
NA	16	TRBV12-5	NA	TRBJ2-2	TGTGCTAGTGGGGCGCCTGCGGGATGGGGCACCGGGGAGCTGTTTTTT	CASGAPAGWGTGELFF
TRBD1	15	TRBV4-2	NA	TRBJ2-5	TGTGCCAGCAGCCAAGAGGCACAGGGGAAAGAGACCCAGTACTTC	CASSQEAQGKETQYF
TRBD2	18	TRBV25-1	NA	TRBJ2-1	TGTGCCAGCAGTGTGCTGAGGGCTAGCGGAAGCTCCTACAATGAGCAGTTCTTC	CASSVLRASGSSYNEQFF
NA	15	TRBV9	few	TRBJ1-5	TGTGCCAGCAGCGTGGCGGGGGGAGACAATCAGCCCCAGCATTTT	CASSVAGGDNQPQHF
TRBD2	14	TRBV6-1	NA	TRBJ2-1	TGTGCCAGCTGCACTAGCGGGGATTACAATGAGCAGTTCTTC	CASCTSGDYNEQFF
TRBD2	14	TRBV6-5	NA	TRBJ2-1	TGTGCCAGCAAGTCCGGCGGGAGGACCAATGAGCAGTTCTTC	CASKSGGRTNEQFF